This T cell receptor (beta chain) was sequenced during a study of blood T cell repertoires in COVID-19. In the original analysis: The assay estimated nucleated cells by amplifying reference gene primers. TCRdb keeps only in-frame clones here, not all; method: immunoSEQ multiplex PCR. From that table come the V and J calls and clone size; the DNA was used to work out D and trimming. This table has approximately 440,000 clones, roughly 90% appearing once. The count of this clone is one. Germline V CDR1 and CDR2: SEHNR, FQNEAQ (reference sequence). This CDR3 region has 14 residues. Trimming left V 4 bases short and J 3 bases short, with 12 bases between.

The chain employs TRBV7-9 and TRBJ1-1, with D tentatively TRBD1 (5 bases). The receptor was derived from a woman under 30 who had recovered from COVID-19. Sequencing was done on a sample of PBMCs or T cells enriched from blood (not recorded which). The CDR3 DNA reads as TGTGCCAGCAGCTCCCAGGGAGGTGACACTGAAGCTTTCTTT. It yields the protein CASSSQGGDTEAFF.